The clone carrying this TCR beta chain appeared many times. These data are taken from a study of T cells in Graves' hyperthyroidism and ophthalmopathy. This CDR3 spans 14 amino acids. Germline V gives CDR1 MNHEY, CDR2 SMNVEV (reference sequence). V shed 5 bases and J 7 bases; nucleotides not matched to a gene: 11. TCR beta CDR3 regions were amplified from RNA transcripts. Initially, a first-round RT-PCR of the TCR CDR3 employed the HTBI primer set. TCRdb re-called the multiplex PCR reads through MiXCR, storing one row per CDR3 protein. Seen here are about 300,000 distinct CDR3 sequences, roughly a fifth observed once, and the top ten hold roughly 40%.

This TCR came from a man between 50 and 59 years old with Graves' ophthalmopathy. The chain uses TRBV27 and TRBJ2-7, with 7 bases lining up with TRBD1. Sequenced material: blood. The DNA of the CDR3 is TGTGCCAGCAGTGCCCGGGACAGCCCTGGGGAGCAGTACTTC. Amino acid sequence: CASSARDSPGEQYF.